This entry is about one T cell receptor (beta chain). What it recognizes is unknown. TCRdb reprocessed the RT-PCR reads with MiXCR, giving one entry per CDR3 protein. The profile shows 650,000 to 850,000 distinct CDR3 sequences, about 15% of them singletons. The data are from a study of response to subunit inactivated influenza vaccine. Broader study findings: The authors put forward the suggestion that each seasonal influenza vaccination may bring in only a limited number of new T cells.

The ends lost 1 base at V and 6 bases at J; junction bases unmatched: 4. CDR3 length equals 15 residues. This chain joins TRBV12-3 or TRBV12-4 and TRBJ1-5; 9 bases match TRBD1. The sequencing used PBMCs from blood, collected roughly 2 weeks before vaccination. This clonotype was sampled from a man in his fifties or sixties who received an inactivated influenza vaccine. CDR3 DNA sequence: TGTGCCAGCAGTTTAGTCACAGGGGGCGGTCAGCCCCAGCATTTT. Its translation: CASSLVTGGGQPQHF.